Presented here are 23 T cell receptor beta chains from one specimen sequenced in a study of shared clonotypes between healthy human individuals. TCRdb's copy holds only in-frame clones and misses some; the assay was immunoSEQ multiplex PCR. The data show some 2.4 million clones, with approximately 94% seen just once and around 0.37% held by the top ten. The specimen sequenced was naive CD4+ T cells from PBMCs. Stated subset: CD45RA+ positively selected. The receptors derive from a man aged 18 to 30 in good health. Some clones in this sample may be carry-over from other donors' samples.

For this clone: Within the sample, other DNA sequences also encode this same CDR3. The CDR3 sequence: CASSLAGGQETQYF. The CDR3 DNA follows: TGCGCCAGCAGCTTGGCCGGTGGGCAAGAGACCCAGTACTTC. This chain joins TRBV5-1 and TRBJ2-5; D is unresolved. Trimming stripped 0 bases from V and 2 bases from J, with 8 bases between. Germline V gene sequence: CDR1 SGHRS, CDR2 YFSETQ. The CDR3 length is 14 residues. The whole variable domain, filled in from reference TRBV5-1 and TRBJ2-5, reads KAGVTQTPRYLIKTRGQQVTLSCSPISGHRSVSWYQQTPGQGLQFLFEYFSETQRNKGNFPGRFSGRQFSNSRSEMNVSTLELGDSALYLCASSLAGGQETQYFGPGTRLLVL.

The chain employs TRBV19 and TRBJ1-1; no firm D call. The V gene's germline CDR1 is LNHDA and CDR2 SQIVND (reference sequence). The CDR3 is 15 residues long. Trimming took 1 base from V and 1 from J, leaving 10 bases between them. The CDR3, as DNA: TGTGCCAGTAGTATAGTGGGGAAGGCGAACACTGAAGCTTTCTTT. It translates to CASSIVGKANTEAFF. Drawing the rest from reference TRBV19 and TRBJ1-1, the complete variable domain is DGGITQSPKYLFRKEGQNVTLSCEQNLNHDAMYWYRQDPGQGLRLIYYSQIVNDFQKGDIAEGYSVSREKKESFPLTVTSAQKNPTAFYLCASSIVGKANTEAFFGQGTRLTVV.

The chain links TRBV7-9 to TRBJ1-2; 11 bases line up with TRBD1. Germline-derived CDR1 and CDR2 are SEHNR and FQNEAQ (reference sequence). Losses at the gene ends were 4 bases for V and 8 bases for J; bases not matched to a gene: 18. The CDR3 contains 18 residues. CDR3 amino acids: CASSSQWTGGNRSRGYTF. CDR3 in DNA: TGTGCCAGCAGCTCCCAATGGACAGGGGGCAATAGGTCGCGGGGCTACACCTTC.

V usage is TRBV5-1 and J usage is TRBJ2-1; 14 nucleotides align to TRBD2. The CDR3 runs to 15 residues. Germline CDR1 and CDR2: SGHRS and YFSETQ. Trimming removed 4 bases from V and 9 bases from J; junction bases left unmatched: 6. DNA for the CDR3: TGCGCCAGCAGCACCGGGACTAGCGGGAGTATTGAGCAGTTCTTC. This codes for CASSTGTSGSIEQFF.

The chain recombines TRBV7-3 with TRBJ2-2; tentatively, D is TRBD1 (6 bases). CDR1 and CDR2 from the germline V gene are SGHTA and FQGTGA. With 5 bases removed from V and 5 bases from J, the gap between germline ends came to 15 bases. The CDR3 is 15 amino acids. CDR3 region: CASSPSGVETGELFF. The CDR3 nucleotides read TGTGCCAGCAGCCCCTCAGGGGTCGAAACCGGGGAGCTGTTTTTT.

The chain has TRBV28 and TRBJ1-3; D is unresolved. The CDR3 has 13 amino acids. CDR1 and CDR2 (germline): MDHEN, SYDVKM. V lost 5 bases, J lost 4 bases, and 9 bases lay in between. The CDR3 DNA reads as TGTGCCAGCAGTCCTAACGCCGGAAACACCATATATTTT. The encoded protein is CASSPNAGNTIYF.

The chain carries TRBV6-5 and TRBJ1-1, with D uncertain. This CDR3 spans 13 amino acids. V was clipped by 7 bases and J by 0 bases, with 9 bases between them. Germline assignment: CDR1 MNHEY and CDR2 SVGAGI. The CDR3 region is CASKTDMNTEAFF. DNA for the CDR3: TGTGCCAGCAAAACAGATATGAACACTGAAGCTTTCTTT.

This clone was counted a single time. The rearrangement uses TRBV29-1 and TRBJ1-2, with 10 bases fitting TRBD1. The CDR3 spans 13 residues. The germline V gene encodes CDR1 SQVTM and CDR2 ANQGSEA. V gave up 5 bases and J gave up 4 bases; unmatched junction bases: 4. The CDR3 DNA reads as TGCAGCGTTCCGGGACAGGGGCTCTATGGCTACACCTTC. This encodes CSVPGQGLYGYTF.

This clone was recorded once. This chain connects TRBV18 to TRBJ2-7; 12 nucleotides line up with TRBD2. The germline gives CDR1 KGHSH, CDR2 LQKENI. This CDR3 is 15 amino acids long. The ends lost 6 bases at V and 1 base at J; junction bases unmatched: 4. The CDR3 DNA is TGTGCCAGCTCCCAAGGACTAGCGGGGTCCTACGAGCAGTACTTC. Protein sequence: CASSQGLAGSYEQYF.

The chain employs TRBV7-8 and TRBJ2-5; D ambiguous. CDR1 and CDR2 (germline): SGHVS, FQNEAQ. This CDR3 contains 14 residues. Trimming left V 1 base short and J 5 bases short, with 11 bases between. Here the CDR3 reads CASSLGGKRETQYF. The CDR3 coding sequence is TGTGCCAGCAGCTTAGGAGGCAAAAGGGAGACCCAGTACTTC.

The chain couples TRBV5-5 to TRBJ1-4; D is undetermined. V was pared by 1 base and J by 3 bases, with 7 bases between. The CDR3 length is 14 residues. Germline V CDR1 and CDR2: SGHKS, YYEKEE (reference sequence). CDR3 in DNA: TGTGCCAGCAGCTTGCTGGTAGCTAATGAAAAACTGTTTTTT. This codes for CASSLLVANEKLFF.

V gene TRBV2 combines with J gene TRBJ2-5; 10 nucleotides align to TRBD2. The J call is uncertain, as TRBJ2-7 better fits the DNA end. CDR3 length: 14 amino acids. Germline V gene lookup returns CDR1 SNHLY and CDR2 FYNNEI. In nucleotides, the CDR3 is TGTGCCAGCAGAGAGACTAGCGGGTCCTACGAGCAGTACTTC. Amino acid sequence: CASRETSGSYEQYF.

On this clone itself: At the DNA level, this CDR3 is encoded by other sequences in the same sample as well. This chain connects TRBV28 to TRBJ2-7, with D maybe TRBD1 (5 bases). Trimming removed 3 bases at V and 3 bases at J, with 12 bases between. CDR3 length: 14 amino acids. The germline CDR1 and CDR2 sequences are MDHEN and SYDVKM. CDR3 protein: CASSFWGSSYEQYF. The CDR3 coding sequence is TGTGCCAGCAGTTTTTGGGGCTCCAGCTACGAGCAGTACTTC.

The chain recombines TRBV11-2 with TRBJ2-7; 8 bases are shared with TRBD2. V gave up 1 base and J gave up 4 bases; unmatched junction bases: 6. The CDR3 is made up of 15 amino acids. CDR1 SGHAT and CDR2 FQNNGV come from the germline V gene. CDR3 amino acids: CASSLVSGSNYEQYF. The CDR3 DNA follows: TGTGCCAGCAGCTTAGTAAGCGGGAGTAATTACGAGCAGTACTTC. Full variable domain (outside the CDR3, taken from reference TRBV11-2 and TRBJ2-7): EAGVAQSPRYKIIEKRQSVAFWCNPISGHATLYWYQQILGQGPKLLIQFQNNGVVDDSQLPKDRFSAERLKGVDSTLKIQPAKLEDSAVYLCASSLVSGSNYEQYFGPGTRLTVT.

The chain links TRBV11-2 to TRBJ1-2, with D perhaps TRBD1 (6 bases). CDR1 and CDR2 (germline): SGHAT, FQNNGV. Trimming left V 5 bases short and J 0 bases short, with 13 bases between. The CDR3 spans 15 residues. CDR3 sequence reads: CASSLRTAANYGYTF. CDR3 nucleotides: TGTGCCAGCAGCCTAAGGACAGCAGCTAACTATGGCTACACCTTC.

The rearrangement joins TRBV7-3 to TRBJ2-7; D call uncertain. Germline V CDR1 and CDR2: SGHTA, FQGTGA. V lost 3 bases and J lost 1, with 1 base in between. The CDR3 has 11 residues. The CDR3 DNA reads TGTGCCAGCAGCTTTTCCTACGAGCAGTACTTC. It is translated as CASSFSYEQYF.

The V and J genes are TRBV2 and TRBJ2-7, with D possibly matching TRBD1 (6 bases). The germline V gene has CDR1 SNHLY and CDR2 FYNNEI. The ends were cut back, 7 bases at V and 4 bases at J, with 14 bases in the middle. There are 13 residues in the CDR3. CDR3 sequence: CASNRGMGYEQYF. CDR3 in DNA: TGTGCCAGCAATAGGGGGATGGGGTACGAGCAGTACTTC.

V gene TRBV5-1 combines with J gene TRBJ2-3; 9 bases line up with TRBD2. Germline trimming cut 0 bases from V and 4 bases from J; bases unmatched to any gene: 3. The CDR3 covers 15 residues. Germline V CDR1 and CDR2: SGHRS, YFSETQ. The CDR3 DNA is TGCGCCAGCAGCTTGGAAGGCGGGAGGGCAGATACGCAGTATTTT. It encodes CASSLEGGRADTQYF.

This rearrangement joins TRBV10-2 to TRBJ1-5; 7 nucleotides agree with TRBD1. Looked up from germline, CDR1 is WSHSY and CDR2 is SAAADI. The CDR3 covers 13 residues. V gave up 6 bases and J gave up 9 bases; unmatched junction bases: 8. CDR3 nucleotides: TGCGCCAGCAGCGAGGGACAGCTAAGGCCCCAGCATTTT. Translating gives CASSEGQLRPQHF.

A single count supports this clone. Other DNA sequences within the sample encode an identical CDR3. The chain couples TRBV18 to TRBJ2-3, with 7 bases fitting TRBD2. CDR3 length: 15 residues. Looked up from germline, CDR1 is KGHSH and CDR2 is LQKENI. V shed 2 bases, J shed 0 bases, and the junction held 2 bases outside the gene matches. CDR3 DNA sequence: TGTGCCAGCTCACCAAGGGGAGGGAGCACAGATACGCAGTATTTT. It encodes CASSPRGGSTDTQYF.

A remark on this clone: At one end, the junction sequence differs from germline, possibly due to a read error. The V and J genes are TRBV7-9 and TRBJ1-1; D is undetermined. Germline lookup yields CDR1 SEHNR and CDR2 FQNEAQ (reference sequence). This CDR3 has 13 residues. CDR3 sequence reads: CASSLIPNSEAFF. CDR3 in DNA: TGTGCCAGCAGCTTAATCCCTAACAGTGAAGCTTTCTTT.

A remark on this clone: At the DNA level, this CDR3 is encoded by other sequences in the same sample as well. The CDR3: CASSEAGDTQYF. The CDR3 region has the DNA TGTGCCAGCAGTGAAGCGGGGGATACGCAGTATTTT. The chain is built from TRBV6-1 and TRBJ2-3; D remains unclear. The V end lost 0 bases, the J end lost 6 bases, and 4 bases lay between the germline ends. The CDR3 is 12 amino acids. Germline CDR1 reads MNHNS; CDR2 reads SASEGT.

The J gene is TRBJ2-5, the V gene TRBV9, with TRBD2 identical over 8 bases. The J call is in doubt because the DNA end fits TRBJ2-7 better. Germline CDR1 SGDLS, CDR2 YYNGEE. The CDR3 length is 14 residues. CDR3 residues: CASSPTSASYEQYF. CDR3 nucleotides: TGTGCCAGCAGCCCGACTAGCGCATCCTACGAGCAGTACTTC.